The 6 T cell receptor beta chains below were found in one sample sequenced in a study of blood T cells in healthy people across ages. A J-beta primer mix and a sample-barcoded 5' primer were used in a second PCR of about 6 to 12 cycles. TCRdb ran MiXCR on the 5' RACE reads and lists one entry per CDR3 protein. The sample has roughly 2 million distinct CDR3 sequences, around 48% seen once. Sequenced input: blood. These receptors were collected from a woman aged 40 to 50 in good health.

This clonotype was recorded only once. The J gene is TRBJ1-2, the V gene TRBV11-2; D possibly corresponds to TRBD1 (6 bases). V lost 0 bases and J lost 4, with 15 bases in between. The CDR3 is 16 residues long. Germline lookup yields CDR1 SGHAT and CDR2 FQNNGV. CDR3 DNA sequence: TGTGCCAGCAGCTTAGATGTGGGGGCAGGCACCTATGGCTACACCTTC. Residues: CASSLDVGAGTYGYTF.

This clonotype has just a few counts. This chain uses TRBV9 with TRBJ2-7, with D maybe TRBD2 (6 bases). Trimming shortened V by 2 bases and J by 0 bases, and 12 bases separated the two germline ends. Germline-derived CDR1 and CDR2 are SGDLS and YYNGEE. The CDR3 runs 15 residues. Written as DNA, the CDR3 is TGTGCCAGCAGCGTCGGGGTGGGGGGCTCCTACGAGCAGTACTTC. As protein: CASSVGVGGSYEQYF.

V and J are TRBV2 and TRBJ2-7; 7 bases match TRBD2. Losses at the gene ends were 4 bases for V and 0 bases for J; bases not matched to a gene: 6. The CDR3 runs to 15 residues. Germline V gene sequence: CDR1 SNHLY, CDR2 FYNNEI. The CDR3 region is CASSVSGAASYEQYF. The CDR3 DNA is TGTGCCAGCAGTGTGAGCGGGGCTGCCTCCTACGAGCAGTACTTC.

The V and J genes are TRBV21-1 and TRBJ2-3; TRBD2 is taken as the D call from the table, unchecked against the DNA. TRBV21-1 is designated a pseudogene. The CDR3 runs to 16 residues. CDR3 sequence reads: CASSKEWAGSTDTQYF. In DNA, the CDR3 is TGTGCCAGCAGCAAAGAATGGGCCGGTAGCACAGATACGCAGTATTTT.

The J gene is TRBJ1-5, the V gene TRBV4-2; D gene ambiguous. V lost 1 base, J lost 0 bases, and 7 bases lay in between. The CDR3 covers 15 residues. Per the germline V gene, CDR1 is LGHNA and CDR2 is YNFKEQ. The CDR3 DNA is TGTGCCAGCAGCCAAGGACGGATTAGCAATCAGCCCCAGCATTTT. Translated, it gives CASSQGRISNQPQHF.

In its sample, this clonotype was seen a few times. The CDR3 DNA follows: TGTGCCAGCAGTCAGGGGGCACCCAAAAACATTCAGTACTTC. This gives the protein CASSQGAPKNIQYF. The gene calls are TRBV7-2 and TRBJ2-4; 8 bases are shared with TRBD1. The CDR3 spans 14 residues. Germline-derived CDR1 and CDR2 are SGHTA and FQGNSA. Losses at the gene ends were 6 bases for V and 2 bases for J; bases not matched to a gene: 3.